Each of the 12 T cell receptor beta chains below was sequenced from the same sample in a study of blood T cell repertoires in COVID-19 (TCRdb year 2020). The receptor library was made with the immunoSEQ multiplex PCR assay. TCRdb took this table from immuneACCESS and kept in-frame rearrangements with V and J called. Such tables lack part of the clones; where checked against another copy, unresolved V genes explain under half of the gap, and the rest is unexplained. This sample lists 300,000 or so clones; about 85% were detected once. The ten biggest clones cover around 4.5% of the sample. The source material was peripheral blood. The receptors stem from a woman aged 50 to 60 with active or convalescent COVID-19.

This clone was observed a single time. The CDR3 reads CASSITGRLFF. The CDR3 nucleotides are TGTGCCAGTAGTATTACGGGAAGACTGTTTTTT. This chain uses TRBV19 with TRBJ1-4; D uncertain. Trimming removed 3 bases from V and 13 bases from J, with 9 bases in between. The CDR3 runs to 11 residues. In germline, CDR1 is LNHDA, CDR2 SQIVND (reference sequence).

V and J are TRBV27 and TRBJ2-4; 11 bases map to TRBD2. With V trimmed by 1 base and J by 9 bases, 11 bases remained unmatched. The germline gives CDR1 MNHEY, CDR2 SMNVEV (reference sequence). The CDR3 sequence is 17 residues long. This CDR3 reads CASSLLGLAGGGGIQYF. Here the CDR3 DNA reads TGTGCCAGCAGTTTATTAGGACTAGCGGGCGGGGGAGGCATTCAGTACTTC.

In this sample, this clone turned up a few times. This chain joins TRBV15 and TRBJ2-1; unclear D gene. Between the trimmed V and J ends, which lost 0 bases and 9 bases, there was a span of 6 bases. This CDR3 region has 12 residues. In germline, CDR1 is LNHNV, CDR2 YYDKDF (reference sequence). CDR3 region: CATSRDHGEQFF. CDR3 nucleotide sequence: TGTGCCACCAGCAGAGACCACGGTGAGCAGTTCTTC. The full variable domain, with the rest looked up from reference TRBV15 and TRBJ2-1, is DAMVIQNPRYQVTQFGKPVTLSCSQTLNHNVMYWYQQKSSQAPKLLFHYYDKDFNNEADTPDNFQSRRPNTSFCFLDIRSPGLGDTAMYLCATSRDHGEQFFGPGTRLTVL.

The rearrangement links TRBV6-5 to TRBJ2-5, with 13 bases matching TRBD2. The CDR3 runs to 14 residues. Trimming removed 7 bases from V and 5 bases from J; junction bases left unmatched: 4. Germline assignment: CDR1 MNHEY and CDR2 SVGAGI. CDR3 region: CASTRTSGSETQYF. The CDR3 DNA follows: TGTGCCAGCACGAGGACTAGCGGGAGTGAGACCCAGTACTTC.

The chain is built from TRBV24-1 and TRBJ2-1, with 11 positions matching TRBD1. This CDR3 region has 16 residues. Germline V gives CDR1 KGHDR, CDR2 SFDVKD. V lost 3 bases to trimming and J lost 6 bases; unmatched junction nucleotides: 6. This CDR3 is CATSDRTGGAINEQFF. In nucleotides, the CDR3 is TGTGCCACCAGTGATCGGACAGGGGGCGCAATCAATGAGCAGTTCTTC.

The rearrangement joins TRBV9 to TRBJ2-7; 8 positions match TRBD1. This CDR3 is built from 13 residues. With V trimmed by 4 bases and J by 4 bases, 4 bases remained unmatched. Germline V CDR1 and CDR2: SGDLS, YYNGEE. CDR3 in amino acids: CASSPRTGYEQYF. DNA for the CDR3: TGTGCCAGCAGCCCCAGGACAGGGTACGAGCAGTACTTC.

The genes are TRBV5-1 and TRBJ1-1; no reliable D call. V lost 5 bases to trimming and J lost 1 base, with 12 bases between them. Germline lookup yields CDR1 SGHRS and CDR2 YFSETQ. The CDR3 is made up of 14 amino acids. CDR3 bases: TGCGCCAGCAGGCCTAATACAGCGAACACTGAAGCTTTCTTT. Its protein is CASRPNTANTEAFF.

The rearrangement uses TRBV19 and TRBJ2-7; TRBD1 aligns across 7 bases. J was trimmed by 3 bases and V by 9 bases; bases with no gene match: 11. In germline, CDR1 is LNHDA, CDR2 SQIVND (reference sequence). The CDR3 is 14 residues long. Here the CDR3 reads CASSQGGAGYEQYF. The CDR3 nucleotides read TGTGCCAGCAGCCAAGGGGGCGCAGGCTACGAGCAGTACTTC.

The gene calls are TRBV2 and TRBJ1-1; the D gene is possibly TRBD1 (5 bases). Germline V gives CDR1 SNHLY, CDR2 FYNNEI. The CDR3 has 15 amino acids. Between the trimmed V and J ends, which lost 6 bases and 5 bases, there was a span of 19 bases. CDR3 in amino acids: CASSDPQTEKTEAFF. CDR3 coding DNA: TGTGCCAGCAGCGATCCCCAGACAGAGAAAACTGAAGCTTTCTTT.

This clone is a singleton in its sample. The chain couples TRBV28 to TRBJ2-4, with a weak D call TRBD2 (5 bases). The germline V and J ends were trimmed by 2 bases and 4 bases, with 12 bases remaining between them. Germline V lookup: CDR1 MDHEN, CDR2 SYDVKM. The CDR3 sequence is 15 residues long. The CDR3: CASSLHGPGKNIQYF. Written as DNA, the CDR3 is TGTGCCAGCAGTTTACATGGGCCGGGGAAAAACATTCAGTACTTC.

V usage is TRBV15 and J usage is TRBJ2-2; a weak D match, TRBD2 (6 bases). There are 13 residues in the CDR3. Per the germline V gene, CDR1 is LNHNV and CDR2 is YYDKDF (reference sequence). V was shortened by 3 bases and J by 6 bases, with 8 bases between the two germline ends. For the CDR3, the DNA is TGTGCCACCAGCAGGGGGGGAGCCGGGGAGCTGTTTTTT. It yields the protein CATSRGGAGELFF. Filled out from reference TRBV15 and TRBJ2-2, the complete variable domain reads DAMVIQNPRYQVTQFGKPVTLSCSQTLNHNVMYWYQQKSSQAPKLLFHYYDKDFNNEADTPDNFQSRRPNTSFCFLDIRSPGLGDTAMYLCATSRGGAGELFFGEGSRLTVL.

The chain has TRBV7-9 and TRBJ2-1, with D perhaps TRBD2 (6 bases). This CDR3 region has 11 residues. Germline lookup yields CDR1 SEHNR and CDR2 FQNEAQ (reference sequence). The V gene lost 4 bases and the J gene lost 15 bases, with 13 bases spanning the gap. As DNA, the CDR3 is TGTGCCAGCAGCTCGGACTATGACCCGTTCTTC. It codes for CASSSDYDPFF.